Listed here are 30 T cell receptor beta chains from one sample, sequenced in a study of blood T cell repertoires in COVID-19. Profiled with immunoSEQ multiplex PCR; TCRdb holds only in-frame clones, not every one. The table shows 250,000 to 300,000 clones, with roughly 84% occurring only once. The sample was peripheral blood. The receptors here all came from a woman aged 18-29 years with acute or convalescent COVID-19.

The V and J genes are TRBV28 and TRBJ1-2; TRBD1 matches 7 bases. CDR1 is MDHEN, CDR2 SYDVKM, per germline. The CDR3 covers 15 residues. Germline trimming cut 4 bases from V and 2 bases from J; bases unmatched to any gene: 7. The CDR3 sequence is CASSSAGTANYGYTF. The DNA of the CDR3 is TGTGCCAGCAGTTCCGCCGGGACAGCCAACTATGGCTACACCTTC.

The CDR3 region is CASSKAGVPYEQYF. The CDR3 bases are TGTGCCAGTAGTAAGGCCGGGGTTCCCTACGAGCAGTACTTC. The genes are TRBV19 and TRBJ2-7, with D perhaps matching TRBD2 (5 bases). This CDR3 region has 14 residues. Germline V lookup: CDR1 LNHDA, CDR2 SQIVND (reference sequence). Trimming took off 4 bases at V and 2 bases at J, with 12 bases between the two ends.

J is TRBJ2-5 and V is TRBV7-9; D is ambiguous. The germline V gene encodes CDR1 SEHNR and CDR2 FQNEAQ (reference sequence). Between the trimmed V and J ends, which lost 1 base and 5 bases, there was a span of 14 bases. CDR3 size: 15 residues. CDR3 nucleotide sequence: TGTGCCAGCAGCTTAGACCTATATACCAGGGAGACCCAGTACTTC. Translated: CASSLDLYTRETQYF.

The chain has TRBV5-1 and TRBJ2-1, with D possibly TRBD2 on 6 matching bases. The CDR3 is 14 residues long. Germline loops: CDR1 SGHRS, CDR2 YFSETQ. Trimming stripped 4 bases from V and 5 bases from J, with 13 bases between. The DNA of the CDR3 is TGCGCCAGCAGCAACCCCGGGAGTAACAATGAGCAGTTCTTC. It codes for CASSNPGSNNEQFF. Variable domain in full (rest from reference TRBV5-1 and TRBJ2-1): KAGVTQTPRYLIKTRGQQVTLSCSPISGHRSVSWYQQTPGQGLQFLFEYFSETQRNKGNFPGRFSGRQFSNSRSEMNVSTLELGDSALYLCASSNPGSNNEQFFGPGTRLTVL.

The V call is TRBV3-1 (or the pseudogene TRBV3-2), the J call TRBJ2-7, with TRBD2 matching over 10 bases. The CDR3 spans 14 residues. The V and J ends lost 4 bases and 2 bases, in that order; junction bases with no gene match: 2. Germline V gene data show CDR1 as LGHDT and CDR2 as YNNKEL (reference sequence). As DNA, the CDR3 is TGTGCCAGCAGCCTGGGGACTAGCGCCTACGAGCAGTACTTC. Its protein product is CASSLGTSAYEQYF.

This clone has just a few counts. The chain combines TRBV5-4 with TRBJ2-7; 8 nucleotides match TRBD2. From germline, CDR1 is SGHNT and CDR2 YYREEE (reference sequence). V lost 4 bases, J lost 3 bases, and 6 bases stayed unmatched. The CDR3 is 14 residues long. The CDR3 coding sequence is TGTGCCAGCAGCCCCGGGACTAGTTTCTACGAGCAGTACTTC. Its protein product is CASSPGTSFYEQYF.

This rearrangement joins TRBV13 to TRBJ1-2; D may be TRBD1 (5 bases). The ends were cut back, 5 bases at V and 7 bases at J, with 17 bases in the middle. CDR1 PRHDT and CDR2 FYEKMQ come from the germline V gene (reference sequence). The length of the CDR3 is 14 residues. CDR3 nucleotides: TGTGCCAGCAGCCAAGGGGTCAGGGAATTTGGCTACACCTTC. This codes for CASSQGVREFGYTF.

This clone has ten or more counts. This chain joins TRBV18 and TRBJ2-3, with a tentative D call TRBD1 (6 bases). The CDR3 is 12 amino acids. V lost 3 bases, J lost 5 bases, and 6 bases lay in between. CDR1 and CDR2 from the germline V gene are KGHSH and LQKENI. CDR3 nucleotides: TGTGCCAGCTCACCGACAGGAGATACGCAGTATTTT. Translated, it gives CASSPTGDTQYF.

The chain combines TRBV27 with TRBJ2-7, with 7 bases matching TRBD2. Germline loops: CDR1 MNHEY, CDR2 SMNVEV (reference sequence). V lost 8 bases and J lost 3; bases outside the gene matches: 10. The CDR3 runs 14 residues. CDR3 in DNA: TGTGCCAGCTCCGTCGGAGCGGGGCTCTACGAGCAGTACTTC. This encodes CASSVGAGLYEQYF.

This clone occurred many times. J is TRBJ2-1 and V is TRBV28; weak D call: TRBD2 (5 bases). This CDR3 spans 15 amino acids. Germline assignment: CDR1 MDHEN and CDR2 SYDVKM. V dropped 5 bases and J dropped 5 bases, with 16 bases sitting between them. The CDR3 DNA sequence: TGTGCCAGCAGTCTACCAGATAGCGCCGACAATGAGCAGTTCTTC. It yields the protein CASSLPDSADNEQFF.

V gene TRBV3-1 (or the pseudogene TRBV3-2) combines with J gene TRBJ1-1; TRBD1 matches at 7 bases. Germline V gives CDR1 LGHDT, CDR2 YNNKEL (reference sequence). The CDR3 contains 13 residues. V was clipped by 3 bases and J by 4 bases; unmatched bases: 2. The CDR3 sequence: CASSQGTATEAFF. DNA of the CDR3: TGTGCCAGCAGCCAGGGGACAGCCACTGAAGCTTTCTTT.

In this sample, this clone turned up once. This chain uses TRBV28 with TRBJ1-5; 7 nucleotides align to TRBD1. Germline CDR1 is MDHEN and CDR2 is SYDVKM. Trimming took 6 bases from V and 12 from J; bases not matched to a gene: 11. CDR3 length: 13 amino acids. CDR3 coding DNA: TGTGCCAGCAGAGAGGGGACAGCCGGAATCCAGCATTTT. Protein: CASREGTAGIQHF. Variable domain in full (rest from reference TRBV28 and TRBJ1-5): DVKVTQSSRYLVKRTGEKVFLECVQDMDHENMFWYRQDPGLGLRLIYFSYDVKMKEKGDIPEGYSVSREKKERFSLILESASTNQTSMYLCASREGTAGIQHFGDGTRLSIL.

This chain joins TRBV7-2 and TRBJ2-5, with TRBD2 matching over 9 bases. CDR1 is SGHTA and CDR2 is FQGNSA in the germline V gene. The CDR3 loop spans 15 amino acids. Trimming took 1 base from V and 5 from J; bases not matched to a gene: 5. CDR3: CASSLVRLAEETQYF. For the CDR3, the DNA is TGTGCCAGCAGCTTAGTTCGACTAGCGGAGGAGACCCAGTACTTC.

V is TRBV5-6 and J is TRBJ2-1; D gene ambiguous. Deletions cut 0 bases from V and 0 bases from J, with 4 bases between. The CDR3 runs to 14 residues. Per the germline V gene, CDR1 is SGHDT and CDR2 is YYEEEE. This CDR3 reads CASSLDSSYNEQFF. In DNA, the CDR3 is TGTGCCAGCAGCTTGGATAGCTCCTACAATGAGCAGTTCTTC.

The chain has TRBV29-1 and TRBJ1-2; TRBD1 is a possible D gene (6 bases). Germline V gene lookup returns CDR1 SQVTM and CDR2 ANQGSEA. This CDR3 is 11 amino acids long. Deletions cut 7 bases from V and 6 bases from J, with 12 bases between. The CDR3 sequence is CSGRGGDGYTF. The CDR3 bases are TGCAGCGGGAGGGGGGGCGATGGCTACACCTTC.

In this sample, this clone turned up a few times. The chain has TRBV13 and TRBJ2-1; 12 bases align to TRBD2. V was pared by 5 bases and J by 4 bases, with 12 bases of the junction left unmatched. The CDR3 is 18 residues long. The V gene's germline CDR1 is PRHDT and CDR2 FYEKMQ (reference sequence). DNA of the CDR3: TGTGCCAGCAGCCCTAACATGAGACTAGCGGGAGCTTACAATGAGCAGTTCTTC. Its protein is CASSPNMRLAGAYNEQFF.

This clone was seen a handful of times. CDR3 region: CASSDIIGGNEQFF. Here the CDR3 DNA reads TGTGCCAGCAGTGACATCATAGGGGGTAATGAGCAGTTCTTC. The chain employs TRBV6-1 and TRBJ2-1; tentatively, D is TRBD1 (6 bases). This CDR3 is built from 14 residues. Looked up from germline, CDR1 is MNHNS and CDR2 is SASEGT. Trimming removed 3 bases from V and 7 bases from J, with 13 bases in between.

V and J are TRBV25-1 and TRBJ2-1; 7 bases align to TRBD2. The length of the CDR3 is 13 residues. Trimming removed 2 bases from V and 15 bases from J; junction bases left unmatched: 10. Germline values: CDR1 MGHDK, CDR2 SYGVNS. This chain's CDR3 is CASSEPRSGCLFF. In nucleotides, the CDR3 is TGTGCCAGCAGTGAACCCCGTAGCGGGTGTCTGTTCTTC.

The CDR3 loop reads CASSPPGLANTGELFF. The DNA of the CDR3 is TGCGCCAGCAGCCCCCCGGGACTAGCAAACACCGGGGAGCTGTTTTTT. V is TRBV5-1 and J is TRBJ2-2; 9 bases fit TRBD2. J gave up 2 bases and V 4 bases, and 6 bases lay outside the gene matches. The CDR3 runs to 16 residues. Germline lookup yields CDR1 SGHRS and CDR2 YFSETQ.

The chain recombines TRBV14 with TRBJ2-2; a weak D match, TRBD2 (5 bases). Trimming took off 4 bases at V and 7 bases at J, with 13 bases between the two ends. The germline V gene encodes CDR1 SGHDN and CDR2 FVKESK. The CDR3 contains 14 residues. CDR3 in amino acids: CASSLRRRDGELFF. The CDR3 DNA is TGTGCCAGCAGCCTGAGACGACGGGACGGGGAGCTGTTTTTT.

This chain connects TRBV10-3 to TRBJ2-1; 12 bases fit TRBD2. The CDR3 sequence is 16 residues long. Germline V gene sequence: CDR1 ENHRY, CDR2 SYGVKD. Trimming took 2 bases from V and 4 from J; bases not matched to a gene: 3. The CDR3 nucleotides are TGTGCCATCAGTGAGGGACTAGCGGGGATTTACAATGAGCAGTTCTTC. Encoded protein: CAISEGLAGIYNEQFF.

The genes are TRBV28 and TRBJ2-1, with 14 bases matching TRBD2. CDR1 MDHEN and CDR2 SYDVKM come from the germline V gene. V shed 6 bases and J 8 bases; nucleotides not matched to a gene: 9. The CDR3 has 16 residues. The CDR3 protein is CASSRVGTSGSDEQFF. DNA of the CDR3: TGTGCCAGCAGCCGAGTCGGGACTAGCGGGAGTGATGAGCAGTTCTTC. Variable domain in full (rest from reference TRBV28 and TRBJ2-1): DVKVTQSSRYLVKRTGEKVFLECVQDMDHENMFWYRQDPGLGLRLIYFSYDVKMKEKGDIPEGYSVSREKKERFSLILESASTNQTSMYLCASSRVGTSGSDEQFFGPGTRLTVL.

This clone appeared once. CDR3 residues: CASSPGQGLEQYF. The CDR3 DNA reads TGCGCCAGCAGCCCTGGACAGGGCCTGGAGCAGTACTTC. The V gene is TRBV4-3, the J gene TRBJ2-7, with 8 bases identical to TRBD1. Germline lookup yields CDR1 LGHNA and CDR2 YSLEER. Losses at the gene ends were 4 bases for V and 7 bases for J; bases not matched to a gene: 6. The CDR3 length is 13 residues.

The V gene is TRBV10-3, the J gene TRBJ2-7; D possibly corresponds to TRBD1 (6 bases). This CDR3 has 15 residues. Germline CDR1 and CDR2: ENHRY and SYGVKD. Trimming removed 0 bases at V and 5 bases at J, with 14 bases between. Written as DNA, the CDR3 is TGTGCCATCAGTGAGTCGATCAGGGGTGGACACGAGCAGTACTTC. It encodes CAISESIRGGHEQYF.

This clone was found once. This chain uses TRBV5-6 with TRBJ2-7; possibly TRBD2 for D (5 bases). CDR3 length equals 14 residues. Trimming pared 4 bases from V and 2 bases from J, leaving 13 bases between. CDR1 and CDR2 (germline): SGHDT, YYEEEE. The CDR3: CASSRGQNAYEQYF. The CDR3 DNA follows: TGTGCCAGCAGCCGCGGGCAGAACGCCTACGAGCAGTACTTC.

The V gene is TRBV19, the J gene TRBJ2-2; possible D gene TRBD1, 5 bases. The ends were cut back, 1 base at V and 7 bases at J, with 7 bases in the middle. The CDR3 loop spans 13 amino acids. Germline lookup yields CDR1 LNHDA and CDR2 SQIVND (reference sequence). The CDR3, as DNA: TGTGCCAGTAGTATAGTAGGGGTCGGGGAGCTGTTTTTT. This translates into CASSIVGVGELFF.

The J gene is TRBJ1-5, the V gene TRBV9; D might be TRBD1 (6 bases). Germline lookup yields CDR1 SGDLS and CDR2 YYNGEE. Trimming cost V 3 bases and J 7 bases, with 14 bases left between them. The CDR3 runs 14 residues. The CDR3 DNA reads TGTGCCAGCAGCGGTAGCTGGGACAAACAGCCCCAGCATTTT. Amino acid sequence: CASSGSWDKQPQHF.

The chain employs TRBV7-3 and TRBJ2-3; 7 positions agree with TRBD2. The CDR3 contains 13 residues. Germline V gene lookup returns CDR1 SGHTA and CDR2 FQGTGA. V was pared by 3 bases and J by 6 bases, with 3 bases of the junction left unmatched. For the CDR3, the DNA is TGTGCCAGCAGCTTGGGAGGGACGGATACGCAGTATTTT. This translates into CASSLGGTDTQYF.

The genes are TRBV19 and TRBJ2-3, with a possible D match to TRBD2 (5 bases). The ends were cut back, 5 bases at V and 4 bases at J, with 10 bases in the middle. The CDR3 covers 13 residues. CDR1 and CDR2 from the germline V gene are LNHDA and SQIVND (reference sequence). In nucleotides, the CDR3 is TGTGCCAGTAGTCCGTTTAGCGCAGATACGCAGTATTTT. Translation: CASSPFSADTQYF.

This chain connects TRBV6-9 to TRBJ1-2; D call uncertain. The ends were cut back, 7 bases at V and 2 bases at J, with 8 bases in the middle. The CDR3 has 12 residues. Germline values: CDR1 MNHGY, CDR2 SVAAGI. Written as DNA, the CDR3 is TGTGCCAGCATACACGGGAACTATGGCTACACCTTC. It codes for CASIHGNYGYTF.